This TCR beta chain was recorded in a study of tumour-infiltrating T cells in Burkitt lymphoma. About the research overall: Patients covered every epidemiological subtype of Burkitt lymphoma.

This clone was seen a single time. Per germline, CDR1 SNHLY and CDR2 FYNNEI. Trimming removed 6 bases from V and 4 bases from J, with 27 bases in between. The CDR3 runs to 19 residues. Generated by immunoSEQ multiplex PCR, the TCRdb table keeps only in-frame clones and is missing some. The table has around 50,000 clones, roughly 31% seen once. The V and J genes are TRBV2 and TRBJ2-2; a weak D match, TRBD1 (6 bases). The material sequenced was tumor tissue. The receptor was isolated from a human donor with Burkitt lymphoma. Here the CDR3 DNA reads TGTGCCAGCAGACGCTTTCTCGGTTCCAACCTCAGGGGCACCGGGGAGCTGTTTTTT. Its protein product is CASRRFLGSNLRGTGELFF.